The rows below give T cell receptor beta chains drawn from one sample of a study of shared clonotypes between healthy human individuals. Sequencing used immunoSEQ multiplex PCR; TCRdb keeps in-frame clones, though not all of them. This sample has about 2 million clones, with 85% to 95% found just once. The source material was naive CD4+ T cells sorted from blood. The receptors shown here come from a man younger than 35 in good health. CDR3s include the opening cysteine and the closing phenylalanine or tryptophan. Fields, in order: D gene, V gene, clone size, J gene, CDR3 protein, CDR3 DNA. D genes are given only for firm matches. Clone size is shown for a subset of rows, as once, few, many or a class of expanded clone.

d_gene: TRBD1; v_gene: TRBV7-2; abundance: NA; j_gene: TRBJ1-2; CDR3aa: CASSTGQGFGGYTF; CDR3nt: TGTGCCAGCAGCACCGGACAGGGCTTTGGCGGCTACACCTTC
d_gene: NA; v_gene: TRBV6-6; abundance: NA; j_gene: TRBJ1-2; CDR3aa: CASSHRSAEVRGYTF; CDR3nt: TGTGCCAGCAGTCATCGGTCAGCTGAGGTTCGGGGCTACACCTTC
d_gene: TRBD2; v_gene: TRBV4-3; abundance: NA; j_gene: TRBJ2-3; CDR3aa: CASSQDLGTSVISRPDTQYF; CDR3nt: TGCGCCAGCAGCCAAGATCTTGGAACTAGCGTTATTAGCAGACCAGATACGCAGTATTTT
d_gene: TRBD1; v_gene: TRBV5-6; abundance: few; j_gene: TRBJ1-3; CDR3aa: CASSYRGSIGNTIYF; CDR3nt: TGTGCCAGCAGTTACAGGGGGTCGATTGGAAACACCATATATTTT
d_gene: NA; v_gene: TRBV19; abundance: NA; j_gene: TRBJ2-7; CDR3aa: CASIGGPPYEQYF; CDR3nt: TGTGCCAGTATCGGAGGGCCTCCCTACGAGCAGTACTTC
d_gene: TRBD2; v_gene: TRBV5-1; abundance: NA; j_gene: TRBJ2-1; CDR3aa: CASSLGTSGRAFEQFF; CDR3nt: TGCGCCAGCAGCTTGGGAACTAGCGGGAGGGCCTTTGAGCAGTTCTTC
d_gene: NA; v_gene: TRBV7-7; abundance: NA; j_gene: TRBJ2-2; CDR3aa: CASSSTWENTGELFF; CDR3nt: TGTGCTAGCAGCTCCACTTGGGAGAACACCGGGGAGCTGTTTTTT
d_gene: NA; v_gene: TRBV12-5; abundance: once; j_gene: TRBJ2-2; CDR3aa: CASGLGGALGNTGELFF; CDR3nt: TGTGCTAGTGGTTTGGGCGGGGCCCTGGGGAACACCGGGGAGCTGTTTTTT
d_gene: NA; v_gene: TRBV5-6; abundance: NA; j_gene: TRBJ1-3; CDR3aa: CASRASGNTIYF; CDR3nt: TGTGCCAGCAGGGCCTCTGGAAACACCATATATTTT
d_gene: NA; v_gene: TRBV7-6; abundance: once; j_gene: TRBJ2-3; CDR3aa: CASSFGPDTQYF; CDR3nt: TGTGCCAGCAGCTTTGGGCCAGATACGCAGTATTTT
d_gene: TRBD2; v_gene: TRBV11-2; abundance: NA; j_gene: TRBJ2-3; CDR3aa: CASSRVSGAPTDTQYF; CDR3nt: TGTGCCAGCAGCCGAGTCAGCGGGGCCCCCACAGATACGCAGTATTTT
d_gene: TRBD2; v_gene: TRBV4-2; abundance: NA; j_gene: TRBJ2-7; CDR3aa: CASSQLAGLAGEQYF; CDR3nt: TGTGCCAGCAGCCAACTCGCGGGACTAGCTGGCGAGCAGTACTTC
d_gene: TRBD2; v_gene: TRBV4-3; abundance: NA; j_gene: TRBJ2-3; CDR3aa: CASSQILAGGTDTQYF; CDR3nt: TGCGCCAGCAGCCAAATACTAGCGGGGGGCACAGATACGCAGTATTTT
d_gene: NA; v_gene: TRBV5-1; abundance: NA; j_gene: TRBJ2-2; CDR3aa: CASSLEGRETGELFF; CDR3nt: TGCGCCAGCAGCTTGGAGGGGCGAGAGACCGGGGAGCTGTTTTTT
d_gene: NA; v_gene: TRBV5-4; abundance: NA; j_gene: TRBJ2-7; CDR3aa: CASSAAEIAAPYEQYF; CDR3nt: TGTGCCAGCAGCGCCGCCGAGATCGCCGCCCCCTACGAGCAGTACTTC
d_gene: NA; v_gene: TRBV5-6; abundance: NA; j_gene: TRBJ2-7; CDR3aa: CASSWGRNEQYF; CDR3nt: TGTGCCAGCAGCTGGGGGCGTAACGAGCAGTACTTC
d_gene: TRBD1; v_gene: TRBV5-1; abundance: once; j_gene: TRBJ2-7; CDR3aa: CASSTDRGGGYEQYF; CDR3nt: TGCGCCAGCAGCACGGACAGGGGCGGGGGCTACGAGCAGTACTTC
d_gene: NA; v_gene: TRBV11-2; abundance: NA; j_gene: TRBJ2-7; CDR3aa: CASSLVTGVGYEQYF; CDR3nt: TGTGCCAGCAGCTTAGTTACGGGGGTTGGGTACGAGCAGTACTTC
d_gene: TRBD2; v_gene: TRBV6-5; abundance: NA; j_gene: TRBJ2-3; CDR3aa: CASSSAGGTDTQYF; CDR3nt: TGTGCCAGCAGTTCCGCGGGGGGCACAGATACGCAGTATTTT
d_gene: NA; v_gene: TRBV18; abundance: NA; j_gene: TRBJ2-7; CDR3aa: CASSPGSTYEQYF; CDR3nt: TGTGCCAGCTCACCCGGCAGCACCTACGAGCAGTACTTC
d_gene: NA; v_gene: TRBV18; abundance: NA; j_gene: TRBJ2-5; CDR3aa: CASSPAYGFQETQYF; CDR3nt: TGTGCCAGCTCACCCGCGTACGGGTTTCAAGAGACCCAGTACTTC
d_gene: TRBD2; v_gene: TRBV4-1; abundance: NA; j_gene: TRBJ2-2; CDR3aa: CASSQESRLAGYVGELFF; CDR3nt: TGCGCCAGCAGCCAAGAATCCCGACTAGCGGGATATGTCGGGGAGCTGTTTTTT
d_gene: TRBD2; v_gene: TRBV7-2; abundance: NA; j_gene: TRBJ2-7; CDR3aa: CASSLEGLAGGSEQYF; CDR3nt: TGTGCCAGCAGCTTAGAAGGCCTAGCGGGAGGTAGCGAGCAGTACTTC
d_gene: NA; v_gene: TRBV15; abundance: NA; j_gene: TRBJ1-5; CDR3aa: CATSREKGQPQHF; CDR3nt: TGTGCCACCAGCAGAGAGAAAGGTCAGCCCCAGCATTTT
d_gene: NA; v_gene: TRBV5-1; abundance: NA; j_gene: TRBJ1-1; CDR3aa: CASSLPPANTEAFF; CDR3nt: TGCGCCAGCAGCTTACCCCCCGCGAACACTGAAGCTTTCTTT
d_gene: NA; v_gene: TRBV9; abundance: once; j_gene: TRBJ1-3; CDR3aa: CASSVERSFSGNTIYF; CDR3nt: TGTGCCAGCAGCGTAGAGAGGAGTTTCTCTGGAAACACCATATATTTT
d_gene: TRBD1; v_gene: TRBV4-1; abundance: NA; j_gene: TRBJ2-3; CDR3aa: CASSQVSQGGTDTQYF; CDR3nt: TGCGCCAGCAGCCAAGTATCCCAGGGGGGCACAGATACGCAGTATTTT
d_gene: NA; v_gene: TRBV6-5; abundance: NA; j_gene: TRBJ2-1; CDR3aa: CASMVRGSEQFF; CDR3nt: TGTGCCAGCATGGTAAGGGGGAGTGAGCAGTTCTTC
d_gene: TRBD1; v_gene: TRBV6-1; abundance: NA; j_gene: TRBJ2-7; CDR3aa: CAIQDRGYEQYF; CDR3nt: TGTGCCATACAAGACAGGGGCTACGAGCAGTACTTC
d_gene: TRBD2; v_gene: TRBV11-3; abundance: NA; j_gene: TRBJ2-3; CDR3aa: CASSLGSGADTQYF; CDR3nt: TGTGCCAGCAGCTTAGGCAGCGGGGCGGATACGCAGTATTTT
d_gene: NA; v_gene: TRBV7-8; abundance: once; j_gene: TRBJ2-2; CDR3aa: CASSLALRGDGTGELFF; CDR3nt: TGTGCCAGCAGCTTAGCGTTACGAGGGGATGGCACCGGGGAGCTGTTTTTT
d_gene: NA; v_gene: TRBV18; abundance: NA; j_gene: TRBJ1-4; CDR3aa: CASSPDEGGKLFF; CDR3nt: TGTGCCAGCTCACCAGATGAGGGAGGAAAACTGTTTTTT
d_gene: TRBD1; v_gene: TRBV11-2; abundance: NA; j_gene: TRBJ1-4; CDR3aa: CASSHSGQGKEGNEKLFF; CDR3nt: TGTGCCAGCAGCCACTCGGGACAGGGAAAGGAAGGTAATGAAAAACTGTTTTTT
d_gene: NA; v_gene: TRBV30; abundance: NA; j_gene: TRBJ1-6; CDR3aa: CAWGQAGNSPLHF; CDR3nt: TGTGCCTGGGGACAAGCTGGGAATTCACCCCTCCACTTT
d_gene: TRBD2; v_gene: TRBV19; abundance: NA; j_gene: TRBJ2-7; CDR3aa: CASSTLYGLVVSEQYF; CDR3nt: TGTGCCAGTAGTACCCTCTACGGACTAGTCGTTTCCGAGCAGTACTTC
d_gene: NA; v_gene: TRBV7-9; abundance: NA; j_gene: TRBJ1-2; CDR3aa: CASSLEGVKEF; CDR3nt: TGTGCCAGCAGCTTAGAAGGGGTTAAAGAGTTC
d_gene: TRBD2; v_gene: TRBV7-2; abundance: NA; j_gene: TRBJ2-1; CDR3aa: CASSPGGRRDNEQFF; CDR3nt: TGTGCCAGCAGCCCGGGGGGGAGGCGGGACAATGAGCAGTTCTTC
d_gene: NA; v_gene: TRBV14; abundance: NA; j_gene: TRBJ1-1; CDR3aa: CASSQDLVRGNTEAFF; CDR3nt: TGTGCCAGCAGCCAAGATCTAGTCAGGGGGAACACTGAAGCTTTCTTT
d_gene: NA; v_gene: TRBV30; abundance: NA; j_gene: TRBJ1-1; CDR3aa: CAWSVRGGSEAFF; CDR3nt: TGTGCCTGGAGTGTACGGGGGGGCAGTGAAGCTTTCTTT
d_gene: NA; v_gene: TRBV18; abundance: NA; j_gene: TRBJ1-5; CDR3aa: CATAGAGVNQPQHF; CDR3nt: TGTGCCACAGCAGGGGCGGGAGTCAATCAGCCCCAGCATTTT
d_gene: NA; v_gene: TRBV7-9; abundance: once; j_gene: TRBJ2-5; CDR3aa: CASSLDRNRETQYF; CDR3nt: TGTGCCAGCAGCTTAGACAGAAATAGAGAGACCCAGTACTTC
d_gene: TRBD1; v_gene: TRBV30; abundance: NA; j_gene: TRBJ1-4; CDR3aa: CAWSVDRAREKLFF; CDR3nt: TGTGCCTGGAGTGTAGACAGGGCTCGAGAAAAACTGTTTTTT
d_gene: NA; v_gene: TRBV30; abundance: NA; j_gene: TRBJ2-3; CDR3aa: CAWSVLGDGTQYF; CDR3nt: TGTGCCTGGAGTGTACTCGGGGACGGGACGCAGTATTTT
d_gene: TRBD2; v_gene: TRBV6-1; abundance: NA; j_gene: TRBJ2-1; CDR3aa: CASSEPGLGVNEQFF; CDR3nt: TGTGCCAGCAGTGAGCCGGGACTAGGGGTCAATGAGCAGTTCTTC
d_gene: NA; v_gene: TRBV30; abundance: NA; j_gene: TRBJ1-3; CDR3aa: CAWSASGNTIYF; CDR3nt: TGTGCCTGGAGTGCCTCCGGAAACACCATATATTTT
d_gene: NA; v_gene: TRBV10-3; abundance: NA; j_gene: TRBJ1-4; CDR3aa: CAISAGGSTNEKLFF; CDR3nt: TGTGCCATCAGTGCGGGGGGCTCAACTAATGAAAAACTGTTTTTT